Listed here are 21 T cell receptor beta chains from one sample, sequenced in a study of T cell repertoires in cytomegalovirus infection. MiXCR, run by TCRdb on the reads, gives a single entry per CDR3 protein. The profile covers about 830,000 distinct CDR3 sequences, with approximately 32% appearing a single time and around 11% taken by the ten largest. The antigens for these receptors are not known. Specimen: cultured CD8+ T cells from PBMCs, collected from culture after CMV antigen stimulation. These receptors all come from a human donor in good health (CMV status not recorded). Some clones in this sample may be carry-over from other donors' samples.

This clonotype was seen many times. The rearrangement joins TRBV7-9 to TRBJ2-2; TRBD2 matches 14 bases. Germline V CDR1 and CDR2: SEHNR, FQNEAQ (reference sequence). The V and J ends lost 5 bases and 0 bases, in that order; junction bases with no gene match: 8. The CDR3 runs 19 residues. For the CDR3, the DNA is TGTGCCAGCAGCGCAGCCGGGACTAGCGGGGGAACGAACACCGGGGAGCTGTTTTTT. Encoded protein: CASSAAGTSGGTNTGELFF. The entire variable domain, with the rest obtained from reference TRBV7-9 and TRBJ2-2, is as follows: DTGVSQNPRHKITKRGQNVTFRCDPISEHNRLYWYRQTLGQGPEFLTYFQNEAQLEKSRLLSDRFSAERPKGSFSTLEIQRTEQGDSAMYLCASSAAGTSGGTNTGELFFGEGSRLTVL.

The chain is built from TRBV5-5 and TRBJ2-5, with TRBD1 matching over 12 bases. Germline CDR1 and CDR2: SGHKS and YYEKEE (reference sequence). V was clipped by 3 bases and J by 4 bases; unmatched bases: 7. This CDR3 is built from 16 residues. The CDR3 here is CASSSGTGGLLETQYF. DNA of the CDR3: TGTGCCAGCAGCTCTGGGACAGGGGGCTTGCTAGAGACCCAGTACTTC.

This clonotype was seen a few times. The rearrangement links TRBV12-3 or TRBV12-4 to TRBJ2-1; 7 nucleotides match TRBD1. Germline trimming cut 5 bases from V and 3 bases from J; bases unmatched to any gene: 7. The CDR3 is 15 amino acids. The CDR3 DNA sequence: TGTGCCAGCAGTCCCGAAGGACAGGTCTACAATGAGCAGTTCTTC. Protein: CASSPEGQVYNEQFF.

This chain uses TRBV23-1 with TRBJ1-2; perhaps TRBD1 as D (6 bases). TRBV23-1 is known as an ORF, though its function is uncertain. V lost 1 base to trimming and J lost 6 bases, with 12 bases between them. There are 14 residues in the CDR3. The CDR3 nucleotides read TGCGCCAGCAGTCAATTCATGTCAGGGGATGGCTACACCTTC. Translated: CASSQFMSGDGYTF.

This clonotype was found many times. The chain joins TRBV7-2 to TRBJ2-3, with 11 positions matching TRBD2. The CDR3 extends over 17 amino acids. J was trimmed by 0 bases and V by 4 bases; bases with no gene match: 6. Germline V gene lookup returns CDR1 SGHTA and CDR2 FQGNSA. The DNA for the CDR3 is TGTGCCAGCAGCTACGGGACTAGCGGACCTAGCACAGATACGCAGTATTTT. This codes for CASSYGTSGPSTDTQYF.

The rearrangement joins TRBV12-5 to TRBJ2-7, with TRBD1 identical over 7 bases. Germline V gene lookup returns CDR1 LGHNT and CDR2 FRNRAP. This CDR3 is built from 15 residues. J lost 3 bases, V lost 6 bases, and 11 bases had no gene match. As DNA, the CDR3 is TGTGCTAGTGGAGTCCGGGACAGAAACTTCTACGAGCAGTACGTC. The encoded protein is CASGVRDRNFYEQYV.

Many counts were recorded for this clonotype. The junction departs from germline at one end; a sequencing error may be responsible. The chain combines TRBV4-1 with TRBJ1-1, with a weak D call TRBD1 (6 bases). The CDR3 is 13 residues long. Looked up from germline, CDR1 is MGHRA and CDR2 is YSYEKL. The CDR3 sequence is CASSQDRNTEAFF. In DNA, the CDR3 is TGTGCCAGCAGCCAGGACAGGAACACTGAAGCTTTCTTT.

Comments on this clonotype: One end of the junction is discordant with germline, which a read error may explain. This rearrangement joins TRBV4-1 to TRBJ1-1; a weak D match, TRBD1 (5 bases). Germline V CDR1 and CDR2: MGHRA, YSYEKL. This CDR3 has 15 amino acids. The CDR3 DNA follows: TGCGCCAACAGCCAGGAGGGGACGTTAAACACTGAAGCTTTCTTT. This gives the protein CANSQEGTLNTEAFF.

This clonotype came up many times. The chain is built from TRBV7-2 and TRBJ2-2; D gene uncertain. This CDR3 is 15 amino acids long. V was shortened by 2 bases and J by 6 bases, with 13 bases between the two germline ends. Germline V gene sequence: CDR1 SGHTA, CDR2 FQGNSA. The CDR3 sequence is CASSLTASLAGELFF. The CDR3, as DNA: TGTGCCAGCAGCTTAACGGCTAGTCTGGCCGGGGAGCTGTTTTTT.

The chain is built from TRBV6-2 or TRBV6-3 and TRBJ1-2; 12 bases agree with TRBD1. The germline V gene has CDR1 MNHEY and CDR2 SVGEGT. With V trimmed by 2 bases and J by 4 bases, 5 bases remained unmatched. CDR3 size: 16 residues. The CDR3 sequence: CASSYGTGGARYGYTF. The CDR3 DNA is TGTGCCAGCAGTTACGGGACAGGGGGCGCTCGCTATGGCTACACCTTC.

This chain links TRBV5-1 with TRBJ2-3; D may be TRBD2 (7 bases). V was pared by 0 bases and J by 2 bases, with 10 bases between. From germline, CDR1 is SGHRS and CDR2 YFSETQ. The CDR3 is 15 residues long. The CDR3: CASSLDRGATDTQYF. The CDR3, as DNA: TGCGCCAGCAGCTTGGATCGGGGGGCCACAGATACGCAGTATTTT.

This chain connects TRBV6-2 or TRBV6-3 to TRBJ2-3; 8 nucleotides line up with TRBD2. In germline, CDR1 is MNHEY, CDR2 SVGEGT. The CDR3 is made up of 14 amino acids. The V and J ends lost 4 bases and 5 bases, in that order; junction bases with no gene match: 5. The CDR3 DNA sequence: TGTGCCAGCAGTTTGCCGGGACTAGTAGATACGCAGTATTTT. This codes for CASSLPGLVDTQYF.

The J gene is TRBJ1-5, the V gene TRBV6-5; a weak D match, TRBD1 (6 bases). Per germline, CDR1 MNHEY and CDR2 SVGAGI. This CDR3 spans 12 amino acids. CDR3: CAGGVSNQPQHF. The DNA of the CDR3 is TGTGCAGGGGGGGTCTCTAATCAGCCCCAGCATTTT.

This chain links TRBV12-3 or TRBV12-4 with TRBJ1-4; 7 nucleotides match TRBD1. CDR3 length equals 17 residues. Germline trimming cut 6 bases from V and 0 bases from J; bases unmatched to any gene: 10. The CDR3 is CASRTLTGSATNEKLFF. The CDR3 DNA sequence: TGTGCCAGCAGGACCCTGACAGGGAGTGCAACTAATGAAAAACTGTTTTTT.

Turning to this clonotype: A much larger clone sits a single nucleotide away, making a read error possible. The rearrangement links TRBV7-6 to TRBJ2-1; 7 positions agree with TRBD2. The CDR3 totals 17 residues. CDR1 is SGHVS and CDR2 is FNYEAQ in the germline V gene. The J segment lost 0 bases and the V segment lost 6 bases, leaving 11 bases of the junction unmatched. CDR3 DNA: TGTGCCAGCAGTTTATCGGCCAGGACTAGCTCCTACAATGAGCAGTTCTTC. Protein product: CASSLSARTSSYNEQFF.

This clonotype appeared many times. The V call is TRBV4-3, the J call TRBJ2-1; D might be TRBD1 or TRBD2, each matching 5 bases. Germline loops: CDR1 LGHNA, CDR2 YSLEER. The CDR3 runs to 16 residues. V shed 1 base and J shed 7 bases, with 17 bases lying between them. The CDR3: CASSQVASGAINEQFF. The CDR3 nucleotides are TGCGCCAGCAGCCAAGTCGCGTCCGGGGCCATAAATGAGCAGTTCTTC.

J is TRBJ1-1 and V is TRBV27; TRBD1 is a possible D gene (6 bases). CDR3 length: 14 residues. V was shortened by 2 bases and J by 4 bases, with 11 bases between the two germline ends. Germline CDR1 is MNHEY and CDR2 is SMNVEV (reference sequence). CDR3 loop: CASSLRGVATEAFF. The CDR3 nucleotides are TGTGCCAGCAGTTTAAGGGGGGTAGCCACTGAAGCTTTCTTT.

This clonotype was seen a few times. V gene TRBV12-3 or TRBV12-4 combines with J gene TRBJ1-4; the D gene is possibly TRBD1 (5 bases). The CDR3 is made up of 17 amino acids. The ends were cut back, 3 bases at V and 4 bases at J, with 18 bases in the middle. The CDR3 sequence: CASSFRDRNVGNEKLFF. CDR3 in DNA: TGTGCCAGCAGTTTCAGGGACCGCAATGTGGGTAATGAAAAACTGTTTTTT.

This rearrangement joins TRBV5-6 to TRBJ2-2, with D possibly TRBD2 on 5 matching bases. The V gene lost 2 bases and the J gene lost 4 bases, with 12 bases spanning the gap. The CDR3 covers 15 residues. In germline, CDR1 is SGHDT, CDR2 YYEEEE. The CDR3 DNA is TGTGCCAGCAGCTTAATTTACAGCGGCACCGGGGAGCTGTTTTTT. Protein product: CASSLIYSGTGELFF.

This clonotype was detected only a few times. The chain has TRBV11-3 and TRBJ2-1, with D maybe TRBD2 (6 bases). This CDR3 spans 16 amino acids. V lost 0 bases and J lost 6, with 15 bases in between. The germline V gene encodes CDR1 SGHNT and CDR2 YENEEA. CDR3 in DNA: TGTGCCAGCAGCTTAGAGCCAGGGACTTTAATCAATGAGCAGTTCTTC. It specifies CASSLEPGTLINEQFF. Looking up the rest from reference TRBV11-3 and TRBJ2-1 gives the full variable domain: EAGVVQSPRYKIIEKKQPVAFWCNPISGHNTLYWYLQNLGQGPELLIRYENEEAVDDSQLPKDRFSAERLKGVDSTLKIQPAELGDSAVYLCASSLEPGTLINEQFFGPGTRLTVL.

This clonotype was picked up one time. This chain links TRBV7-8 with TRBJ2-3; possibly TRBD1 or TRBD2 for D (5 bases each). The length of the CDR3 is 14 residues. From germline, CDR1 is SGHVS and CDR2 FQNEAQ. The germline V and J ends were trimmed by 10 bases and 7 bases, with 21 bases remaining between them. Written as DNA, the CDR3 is TGTGCCAACACCCCTGGGGCTAGCCGGAATACGCAGTATTTT. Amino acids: CANTPGASRNTQYF.